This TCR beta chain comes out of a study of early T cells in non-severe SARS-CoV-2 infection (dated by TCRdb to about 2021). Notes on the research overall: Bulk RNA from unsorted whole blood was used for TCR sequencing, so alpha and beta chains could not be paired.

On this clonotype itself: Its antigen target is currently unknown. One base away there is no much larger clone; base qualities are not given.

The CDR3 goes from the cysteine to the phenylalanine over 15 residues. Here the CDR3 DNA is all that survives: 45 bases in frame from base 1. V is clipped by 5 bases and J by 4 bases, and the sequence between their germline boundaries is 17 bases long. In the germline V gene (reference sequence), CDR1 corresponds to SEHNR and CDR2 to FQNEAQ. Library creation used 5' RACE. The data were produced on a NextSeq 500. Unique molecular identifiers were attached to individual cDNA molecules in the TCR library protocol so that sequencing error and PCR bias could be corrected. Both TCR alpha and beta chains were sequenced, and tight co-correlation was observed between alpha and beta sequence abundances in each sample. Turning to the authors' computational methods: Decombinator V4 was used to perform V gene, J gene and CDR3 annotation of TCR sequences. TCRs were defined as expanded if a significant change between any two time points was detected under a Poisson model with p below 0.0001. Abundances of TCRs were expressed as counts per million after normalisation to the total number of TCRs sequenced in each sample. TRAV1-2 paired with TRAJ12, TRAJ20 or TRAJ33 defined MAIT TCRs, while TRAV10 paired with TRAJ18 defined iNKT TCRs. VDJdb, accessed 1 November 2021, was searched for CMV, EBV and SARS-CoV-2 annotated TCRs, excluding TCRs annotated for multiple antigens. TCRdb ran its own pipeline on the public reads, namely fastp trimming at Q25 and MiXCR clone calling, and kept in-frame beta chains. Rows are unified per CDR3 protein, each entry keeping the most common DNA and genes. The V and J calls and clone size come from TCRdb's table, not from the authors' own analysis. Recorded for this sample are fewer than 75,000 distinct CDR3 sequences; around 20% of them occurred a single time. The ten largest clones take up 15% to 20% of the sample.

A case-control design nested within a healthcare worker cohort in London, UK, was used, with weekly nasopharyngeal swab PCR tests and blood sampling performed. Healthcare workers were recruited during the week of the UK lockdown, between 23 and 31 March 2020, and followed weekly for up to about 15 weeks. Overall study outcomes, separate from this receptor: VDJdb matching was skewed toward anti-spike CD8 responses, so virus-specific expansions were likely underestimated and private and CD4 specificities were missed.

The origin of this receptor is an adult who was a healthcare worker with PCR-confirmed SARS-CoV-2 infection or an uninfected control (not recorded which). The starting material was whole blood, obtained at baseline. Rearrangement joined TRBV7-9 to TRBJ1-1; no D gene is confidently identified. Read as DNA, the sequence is TGTGCCAGCAGCCTCTCGGGAGGGCTGGGCACTGAAGCTTTCTTT. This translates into CASSLSGGLGTEAFF.